The entry that follows covers one T cell receptor beta chain sequence. Its cognate antigen is unknown. Until they underwent thyroid surgery, no patient had received any treatment. The data were taken from a study of metastatic and nonmetastatic thyroid tumors. Study summary: The authors compared repertoires across blood and tumor or nodule tissue from malignant and benign thyroid patients.

Using MiXCR, TCRdb reanalyzed the PCR reads. Of 8,000 to 8,500 clones in the sample, 44% are singletons; the top ten hold 30% to 40%. This CDR3 is built from 15 residues. Unmatched junction bases numbered 7, after V lost 3 bases and J lost 5 bases. From germline, CDR1 is MGHRA and CDR2 YSYEKL. Study-wide results and caveats: When malignant thyroid tumors were compared with benign nodules, TCR beta diversity was reportedly significantly higher in the malignant tumors. This held in both blood and tumor samples.

The gene calls are TRBV4-1 and TRBJ1-2; 9 positions agree with TRBD1. This clonotype was obtained from a male donor with papillary thyroid cancer or a benign thyroid nodule (not recorded which). Some clones in this sample may be carry-over from other donors' samples. Material: tumor tissue. CDR3: CASSQGTGSFYGYTF. The CDR3 region has the DNA TGCGCCAGCAGCCAGGGGACAGGGAGCTTTTATGGCTACACCTTC.